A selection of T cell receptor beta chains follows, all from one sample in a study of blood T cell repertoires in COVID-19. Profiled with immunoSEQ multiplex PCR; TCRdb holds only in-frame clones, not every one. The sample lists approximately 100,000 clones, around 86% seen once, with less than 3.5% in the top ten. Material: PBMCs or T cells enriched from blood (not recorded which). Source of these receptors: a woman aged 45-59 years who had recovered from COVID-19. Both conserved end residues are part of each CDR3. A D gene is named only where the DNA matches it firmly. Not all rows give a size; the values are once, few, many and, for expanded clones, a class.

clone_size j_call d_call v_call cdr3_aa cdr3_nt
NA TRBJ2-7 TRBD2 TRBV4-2 CASSQGEGLASSEQYF TGTGCCAGCAGCCAGGGGGAGGGACTAGCGAGCAGCGAGCAGTACTTC
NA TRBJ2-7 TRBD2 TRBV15 CATSRVPAGAYEQYF TGTGCCACCAGCAGAGTCCCGGCGGGAGCCTACGAGCAGTACTTC
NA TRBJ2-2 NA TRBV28 CAMGGSNTGELFF TGTGCCATGGGAGGCTCGAACACCGGGGAGCTGTTTTTT
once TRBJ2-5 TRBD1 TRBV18 CASSPPTGGLQETQYF TGTGCCAGCTCACCTCCCACAGGGGGCCTGCAAGAGACCCAGTACTTC
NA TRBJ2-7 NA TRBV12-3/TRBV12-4 CASRDTMTYEQYF TGTGCCAGCAGGGACACCATGACCTACGAGCAGTACTTC
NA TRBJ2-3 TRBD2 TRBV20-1 CSASIPLAVGTDTQYF TGCAGTGCTAGTATCCCACTAGCGGTCGGCACAGATACGCAGTATTTT
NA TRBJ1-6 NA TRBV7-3 CAGKRGSPLHF TGTGCCGGAAAACGGGGTTCACCCCTCCACTTT
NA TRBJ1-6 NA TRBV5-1 CASSLGGSGYNSPLHF TGCGCCAGCAGCTTGGGAGGGTCCGGCTATAATTCACCCCTCCACTTT
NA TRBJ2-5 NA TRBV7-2 CAESGTTKETQYF TGTGCCGAAAGCGGGACAACCAAAGAGACCCAGTACTTC
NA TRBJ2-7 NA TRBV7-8 CASSITTGISYEQYF TGTGCCAGCAGCATAACGACAGGAATCTCCTACGAGCAGTACTTC
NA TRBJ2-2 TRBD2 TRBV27 CASSRLANTGNRAGELFF TGTGCCAGCAGTCGACTAGCGAACACCGGAAATCGCGCCGGGGAGCTGTTTTTT
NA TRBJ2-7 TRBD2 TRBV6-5 CASSLSSGGYEQYF TGTGCCAGCAGTCTATCATCGGGGGGCTACGAGCAGTACTTC
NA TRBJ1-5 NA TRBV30 CAWSSGLGQPQHF TGTGCCTGGAGTTCGGGTCTTGGTCAGCCCCAGCATTTT
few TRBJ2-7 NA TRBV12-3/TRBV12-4 CASSFVTYEQYF TGTGCCAGCAGTTTTGTTACCTACGAGCAGTACTTC
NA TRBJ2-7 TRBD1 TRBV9 CASHGQADSYEQYF TGTGCCAGCCACGGACAGGCCGACTCCTACGAGCAGTACTTC
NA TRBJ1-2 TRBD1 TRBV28 CASSLSHRGLYGYTF TGTGCCAGCAGTTTATCCCACAGGGGGCTCTATGGCTACACCTTC
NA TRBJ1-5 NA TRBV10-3 CAISGDFFHDQPQHF TGTGCCATCAGTGGCGACTTTTTTCACGATCAGCCCCAGCATTTT
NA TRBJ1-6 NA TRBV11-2 CASSLTARASYNSPLHF TGTGCCAGCAGCTTAACCGCGAGAGCCTCCTATAATTCACCCCTCCACTTT
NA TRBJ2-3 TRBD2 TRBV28 CASGPRASGRAKDTQYF TGTGCCAGCGGCCCCCGCGCTAGCGGGAGGGCCAAAGATACGCAGTATTTT
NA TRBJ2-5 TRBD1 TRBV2 CASSEGQPGQETQYF TGTGCCAGCAGTGAGGGACAGCCGGGACAAGAGACCCAGTACTTC
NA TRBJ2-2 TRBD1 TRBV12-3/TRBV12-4 CASQGASGELFF TGTGCCAGCCAGGGGGCCTCCGGGGAGCTGTTTTTT
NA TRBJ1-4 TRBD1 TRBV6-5 CASSRTGMDEKLFF TGTGCCAGCAGCCGGACAGGGATGGATGAAAAACTGTTTTTT
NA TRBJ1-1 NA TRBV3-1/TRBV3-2 CASSLGGANTEAFF TGTGCCAGCAGCCTTGGAGGGGCGAACACTGAAGCTTTCTTT
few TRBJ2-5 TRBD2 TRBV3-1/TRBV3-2 CASSQETSGGVKTQYF TGTGCCAGCAGCCAAGAGACTAGCGGGGGGGTAAAGACCCAGTACTTC
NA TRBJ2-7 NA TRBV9 CASSPDTGTYEQYF TGTGCCAGCAGCCCAGACACGGGAACCTACGAGCAGTACTTC
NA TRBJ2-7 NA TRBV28 CASSFLQQSTYEQYF TGTGCCAGCAGTTTTCTTCAACAGAGCACCTACGAGCAGTACTTC
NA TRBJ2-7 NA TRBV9 CASSVEGASEQYF TGTGCCAGCAGCGTAGAGGGAGCGAGCGAGCAGTACTTC
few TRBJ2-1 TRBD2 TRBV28 CASSLGGVTGEQFF TGTGCCAGCAGTTTAGGGGGGGTAACGGGAGAGCAGTTCTTC
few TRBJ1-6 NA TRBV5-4 CASSPEGGYSPLHF TGTGCCAGCAGCCCCGAGGGCGGGTATTCACCCCTCCACTTT
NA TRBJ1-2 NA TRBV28 CASSLAGQGWSYTF TGTGCCAGCAGTTTAGCAGGGCAGGGTTGGAGCTACACCTTC
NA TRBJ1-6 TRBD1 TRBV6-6 CASSRGQGSSYNSPLHF TGTGCCAGCAGTCGGGGACAGGGGAGCTCCTATAATTCACCCCTCCACTTT
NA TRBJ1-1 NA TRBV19 CASTAYGQSNTEAFF TGTGCCAGTACTGCATACGGACAGTCGAACACTGAAGCTTTCTTT
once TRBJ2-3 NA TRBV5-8 CASPRDPVRALVNTQYF TGTGCCAGCCCGCGGGACCCAGTACGGGCCCTGGTGAATACGCAGTATTTT
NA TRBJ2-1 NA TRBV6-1 CASSEASYSYNEQFF TGTGCCAGCAGTGAAGCGTCGTACTCCTACAATGAGCAGTTCTTC
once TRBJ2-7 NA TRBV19 CASSMTTGTASYEQYF TGTGCCAGTAGTATGACCACGGGAACAGCATCCTACGAGCAGTACTTC
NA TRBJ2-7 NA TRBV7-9 CASSLAQSTAEQYF TGTGCCAGCAGCTTAGCGCAGTCGACAGCCGAGCAGTACTTC
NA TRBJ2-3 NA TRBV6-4 CASSERGSTDTQYF TGTGCCAGCAGTGAGCGCGGGAGCACAGATACGCAGTATTTT
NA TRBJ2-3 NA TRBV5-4 CAWGDSSTGTQYF TGCGCTTGGGGGGACAGCAGCACGGGTACGCAGTATTTT
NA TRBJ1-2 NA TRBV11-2 CASSLAGGPNYGYTF TGTGCCAGCAGCTTAGCTGGGGGCCCTAACTATGGCTACACCTTC
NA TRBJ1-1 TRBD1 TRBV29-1 CSAAGTGSPEAFF TGCAGCGCTGCCGGGACAGGGTCCCCTGAAGCTTTCTTT
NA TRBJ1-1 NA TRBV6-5 CASRQGTEAFF TGTGCCAGCAGACAGGGAACTGAAGCTTTCTTT